These T cell receptor beta chains were read from a single sample in a study of shared clonotypes between healthy human individuals. Generated by immunoSEQ multiplex PCR, the TCRdb table keeps only in-frame clones and is missing some. The data contain approximately 720,000 clones, 72% of them singletons. The sample taken for sequencing was memory CD4+ T cells sorted from blood. These receptors were taken from a woman aged 25 to 39 in good health. Each CDR3 is given with its conserved first and last residue. The D gene is left open where the match is weak. Clone size is given for some rows only: seen once, a few or many times, or a class if the clone is expanded.

>NA|NA|TRBV9|TRBJ1-2
CASSVLQGRNYGYTF
TGTGCCAGCAGCGTACTACAGGGTAGGAACTATGGCTACACCTTC
>TRBD1|NA|TRBV5-1|TRBJ2-7
CASTNRDRGSYEQYF
TGCGCCAGCACAAACCGGGACAGGGGGTCCTACGAGCAGTACTTC
>NA|few|TRBV6-6|TRBJ2-1
CASGGGAKYNEQFF
TGTGCCAGCGGGGGAGGAGCGAAGTACAATGAGCAGTTCTTC
>NA|once|TRBV6-6|TRBJ2-4
CASTSLGRKNIQYF
TGTGCCAGCACCAGCCTGGGGCGCAAAAACATTCAGTACTTC
>NA|NA|TRBV19|TRBJ2-7
CASSIRSQQDYEQYF
TGTGCCAGTAGTATAAGATCACAGCAAGATTACGAGCAGTACTTC
>TRBD2|few|TRBV11-2|TRBJ2-1
CASTSGPNYNEQFF
TGTGCCAGCACTAGCGGGCCCAACTACAATGAGCAGTTCTTC
>TRBD2|many|TRBV11-1|TRBJ2-1
CASRLGGRGEQFF
TGTGCCAGCAGGCTGGGCGGGAGGGGAGAGCAGTTCTTC
>NA|NA|TRBV7-9|TRBJ2-7
CASSRFETPIYEQYF
TGTGCCAGCAGCCGATTTGAAACACCTATCTACGAGCAGTACTTC
>NA|NA|TRBV10-2|TRBJ1-2
CASSLSSRGYTF
TGCGCCAGCAGCCTGTCCTCCAGGGGCTACACCTTC
>TRBD1|few|TRBV28|TRBJ1-4
CASSHGTVNEKLFF
TGTGCCAGCAGTCACGGGACAGTTAATGAAAAACTGTTTTTT
>NA|once|TRBV6-1|TRBJ1-1
CASCRGRGNTEAFF
TGTGCCAGCTGTCGTGGTAGAGGGAACACTGAAGCTTTCTTT
>TRBD2|NA|TRBV2|TRBJ2-1
CASSEEGLAGNEQFF
TGTGCCAGCAGTGAAGAGGGACTAGCGGGGAATGAGCAGTTCTTC
>TRBD1|once|TRBV7-9|TRBJ1-6
CASSRSGGGGSPLHF
TGTGCCAGCAGCCGTTCAGGGGGCGGCGGTTCACCCCTCCACTTT
>TRBD2|NA|TRBV4-1|TRBJ2-7
CASSQPIAGGTYEQYF
TGCGCCAGCAGCCAACCAATAGCGGGAGGGACCTACGAGCAGTACTTC
>NA|NA|TRBV9|TRBJ2-7
CASSVVAELGEQYF
TGTGCCAGCAGCGTTGTCGCCGAATTGGGCGAGCAGTACTTC
>TRBD1|NA|TRBV2|TRBJ2-1
CASNPGGNEQFF
TGTGCCAGCAATCCAGGGGGCAATGAGCAGTTCTTC
>TRBD2|few|TRBV27|TRBJ2-3
CASRRAGAGDTQYF
TGTGCCAGCAGGCGGGCGGGAGCAGGAGATACGCAGTATTTT
>TRBD2|NA|TRBV29-1|TRBJ2-7
CSVGGLAGGPNEQYF
TGCAGCGTTGGGGGGCTAGCGGGAGGGCCGAACGAGCAGTACTTC
>TRBD2|NA|TRBV28|TRBJ2-7
CASSGPAGNHHYEQYF
TGTGCCAGCAGCGGTCCAGCGGGGAACCACCACTACGAGCAGTACTTC
>NA|NA|TRBV7-3|TRBJ2-2
CASSPNPFTNTGELFF
TGTGCCAGCAGCCCTAACCCCTTTACAAACACCGGGGAGCTGTTTTTT
>NA|few|TRBV29-1|TRBJ1-5
CSVQTAGQPQHF
TGCAGCGTTCAGACAGCAGGTCAGCCCCAGCATTTT
>NA|many|TRBV7-2|TRBJ2-7
CASSFPRVGSRRDRYEQYF
TGTGCCAGCAGCTTCCCCAGAGTCGGCAGCCGGAGGGACCGCTACGAGCAGTACTTC
>NA|NA|TRBV10-2|TRBJ1-1
CASSESKENTEAFF
TGCGCCAGCAGTGAGTCGAAGGAGAACACTGAAGCTTTCTTT
>NA|NA|TRBV5-4|TRBJ2-7
CASSWDAGEQYF
TGTGCCAGCAGCTGGGACGCGGGGGAGCAGTACTTC
>NA|NA|TRBV7-9|TRBJ1-4
CASSSSGQGLFF
NA
>TRBD2|NA|TRBV7-6|TRBJ2-2
CASSPGTSGRALNTGELFF
TGTGCCAGCAGCCCCGGGACTAGCGGGAGGGCCCTCAACACCGGGGAGCTGTTTTTT
>NA|NA|TRBV6-6|TRBJ2-5
CASSTAGGQYF
TGTGCCAGCAGTACCGCCGGCGGCCAGTACTTC
>NA|NA|TRBV5-1|TRBJ1-4
CASSWGLSSTNEKLFF
TGCGCCAGCAGCTGGGGGTTGTCCTCAACTAATGAAAAACTGTTTTTT
>NA|NA|TRBV5-4|TRBJ1-1
CASSRTTMGNTEAFF
TGTGCCAGCAGCCGGACGACTATGGGGAACACTGAAGCTTTCTTT
>TRBD1|NA|TRBV29-1|TRBJ2-1
CSARRTGAFGEQFF
TGCAGCGCCCGAAGGACAGGGGCCTTCGGTGAGCAGTTCTTC
>NA|NA|TRBV7-2|TRBJ2-7
CASSPAVVGEQYF
TGTGCCAGCAGCCCGGCCGTGGTCGGCGAGCAGTACTTC
>TRBD2|NA|TRBV5-8|TRBJ2-7
CASSQDQTSGKQYF
TGTGCCAGCAGCCAAGATCAGACTAGCGGGAAGCAGTACTTC
>NA|NA|TRBV7-9|TRBJ2-5
CASSSYRDIQETQYF
TGTGCCAGCAGCTCCTACCGGGACATCCAAGAGACCCAGTACTTC
>TRBD2|NA|TRBV27|TRBJ2-3
CASSLDGRGASVTDTQYF
TGTGCCAGCAGTTTGGACGGGAGGGGGGCGTCGGTTACAGATACGCAGTATTTT
>TRBD1|once|TRBV2|TRBJ2-3
CASSEATGGSTDTQYF
TGTGCCAGCAGTGAAGCGACAGGGGGAAGCACAGATACGCAGTATTTT
>NA|NA|TRBV6-1|TRBJ2-7
CASSDGQMYEQYF
TGTGCCAGCAGTGACGGACAGATGTACGAGCAGTACTTC
>TRBD1|NA|TRBV2|TRBJ2-7
CASSRDSAYEQYF
TGTGCCAGCAGTAGGGACAGCGCCTACGAGCAGTACTTC
>TRBD2|NA|TRBV27|TRBJ2-3
CASSKSGVGTDTQYF
TGTGCCAGCAGTAAAAGCGGGGTTGGAACAGATACGCAGTATTTT
>NA|NA|TRBV5-8|TRBJ2-1
CASRATGSLDNEQFF
TGTGCCAGCAGAGCTACAGGGAGTTTGGACAATGAGCAGTTCTTC